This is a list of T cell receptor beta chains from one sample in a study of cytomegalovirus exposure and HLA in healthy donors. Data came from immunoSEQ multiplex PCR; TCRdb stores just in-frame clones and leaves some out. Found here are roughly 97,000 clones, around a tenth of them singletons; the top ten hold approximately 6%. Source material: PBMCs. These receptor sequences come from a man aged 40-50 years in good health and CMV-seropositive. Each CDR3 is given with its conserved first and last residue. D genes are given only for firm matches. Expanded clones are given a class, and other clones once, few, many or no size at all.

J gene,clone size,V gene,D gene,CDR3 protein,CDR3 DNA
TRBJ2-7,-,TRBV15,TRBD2,CATSRYTSAGTSGRRSGEQYF,TGTGCCACCAGCAGATACACCTCCGCCGGGACTAGCGGGAGGAGGAGCGGGGAGCAGTACTTC
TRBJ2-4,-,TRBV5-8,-,CASSNYAGWNIQYF,TGTGCCAGCAGCAATTATGCGGGCTGGAACATTCAGTACTTC
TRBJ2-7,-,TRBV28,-,CASSRTLGGEQYF,TGTGCCAGCAGCCGAACTTTAGGGGGCGAGCAGTACTTC
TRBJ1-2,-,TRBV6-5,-,CASSPNGGRDYTF,TGTGCCAGCAGCCCCAACGGGGGGCGCGACTACACCTTC
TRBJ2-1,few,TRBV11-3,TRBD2,CASSPGGRSNNEQFF,TGTGCCAGCAGCCCGGGGGGGCGGAGCAACAATGAGCAGTTCTTC
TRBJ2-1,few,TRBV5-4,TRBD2,CASSLGLADPEQFF,TGTGCCAGCAGCTTGGGACTAGCCGATCCTGAGCAGTTCTTC
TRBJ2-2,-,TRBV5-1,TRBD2,CASNPGGAAGDLFF,TGCGCCAGTAATCCGGGAGGGGCCGCCGGGGATCTGTTTTTT
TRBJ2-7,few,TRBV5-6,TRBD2,CASSLGLAGGITYEQYF,TGTGCCAGCAGCCTCGGACTAGCGGGAGGCATCACCTACGAGCAGTACTTC
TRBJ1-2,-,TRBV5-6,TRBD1,CASLGQLGGYTF,TGTGCAAGCCTGGGACAGTTGGGTGGCTACACCTTC
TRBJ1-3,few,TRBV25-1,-,CATLGGHGNTIYF,TGTGCCACCCTCGGGGGGCATGGAAACACCATATATTTT
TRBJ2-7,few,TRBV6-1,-,CASSERGGVVEQYF,TGTGCCAGCAGTGAAAGGGGGGGAGTTGTCGAGCAGTACTTC
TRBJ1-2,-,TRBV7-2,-,CASSRLGTGHYGYTF,TGTGCCAGCAGCCGTTTAGGTACAGGGCACTATGGCTACACCTTC
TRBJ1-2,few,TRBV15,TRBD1,CATSEDRHGYTF,TGTGCCACCAGCGAGGACAGGCATGGCTACACCTTC
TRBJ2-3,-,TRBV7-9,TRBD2,CASRVAGVTDTQYF,TGTGCCAGCAGGGTAGCGGGCGTCACAGATACGCAGTATTTT
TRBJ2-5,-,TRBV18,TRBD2,CASSPPELAFETQYF,TGTGCCAGCTCACCACCAGAACTAGCGTTCGAGACCCAGTACTTC
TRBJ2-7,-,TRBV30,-,CAWSTILASHEQYF,TGTGCCTGGAGTACTATCTTGGCGTCCCACGAGCAGTACTTC
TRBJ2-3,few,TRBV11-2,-,CASSLYGGRTDTQYF,TGTGCCAGCAGCTTATATGGAGGGAGAACAGATACGCAGTATTTT
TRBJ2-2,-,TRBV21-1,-,CASRRGFSVGEESGELFF,TGTGCCAGCAGGAGGGGGTTTTCGGTAGGGGAAGAAAGCGGGGAGCTGTTTTTT
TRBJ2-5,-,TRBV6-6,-,CASSAGTRGFGEQYF,TGTGCCAGCAGCGCCGGGACAAGGGGGTTCGGAGAGCAGTACTTC
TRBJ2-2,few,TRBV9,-,CASSGLIGAGELFF,TGTGCCAGCAGCGGTCTGATAGGGGCCGGGGAGCTGTTTTTT
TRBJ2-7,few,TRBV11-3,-,CASSVSAQYEQYF,TGTGCCAGCAGCGTAAGTGCACAATACGAGCAGTACTTC
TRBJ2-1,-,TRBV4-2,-,CASSPDSLGEQFF,TGTGCCAGCAGCCCGGACTCACTCGGTGAGCAGTTCTTC
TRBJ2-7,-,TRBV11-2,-,CASSLILEAYEQYF,TGTGCCAGCAGCTTAATCCTAGAAGCCTACGAGCAGTACTTC
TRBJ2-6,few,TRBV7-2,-,CASSSTRTGANVLTF,TGTGCCAGCAGCTCCACCAGGACTGGGGCCAACGTCCTGACTTTC
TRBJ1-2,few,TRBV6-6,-,CASSPTVNYGYTF,TGTGCCAGCAGTCCTACTGTTAACTATGGCTACACCTTC
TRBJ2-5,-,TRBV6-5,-,CASSGGWSQETQYF,TGTGCCAGCAGCGGCGGGTGGTCGCAAGAGACCCAGTACTTC
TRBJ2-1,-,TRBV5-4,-,CASSLQGNEVEQFF,TGTGCCAGCAGCTTGCAAGGAAATGAGGTTGAGCAGTTCTTC
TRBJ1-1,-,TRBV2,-,CASRRVNTEAFF,TGTGCCAGCAGGAGAGTGAACACTGAAGCTTTCTTT
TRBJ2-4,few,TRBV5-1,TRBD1,CASSFGTGSGIQYF,TGCGCCAGCAGCTTCGGGACAGGGAGTGGCATTCAGTACTTC
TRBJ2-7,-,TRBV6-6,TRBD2,CASRDAGTSGSYEQYF,TGTGCCAGCAGGGACGCCGGGACTAGCGGGAGCTACGAGCAGTACTTC
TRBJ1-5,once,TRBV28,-,CASSGSTGSNQPQHF,TGTGCCAGCAGTGGTAGTACGGGGTCGAATCAGCCCCAGCATTTT
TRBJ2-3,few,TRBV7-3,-,CASSPGHPTDTQYF,TGTGCCAGCAGCCCCGGACATCCCACAGATACGCAGTATTTT
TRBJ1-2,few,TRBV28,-,CASSLPGSYGYTF,TGTGCCAGCAGTTTACCGGGGAGCTATGGCTACACCTTC
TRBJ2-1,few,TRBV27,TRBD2,CASFSSGNEQFF,TGTGCCTCATTCTCTAGCGGCAATGAGCAGTTCTTC
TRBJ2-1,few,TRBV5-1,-,CASSIFGGAINEQFF,TGCGCCAGCAGCATATTCGGAGGCGCCATCAATGAGCAGTTCTTC
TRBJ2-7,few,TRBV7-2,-,CASNTTAQDGGYSPYEQYF,TGTGCCAGCAACACGACGGCCCAGGACGGAGGCTATAGCCCCTACGAGCAGTACTTC
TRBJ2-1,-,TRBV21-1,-,CASWTGLFTEQFF,TGTGCCAGCTGGACAGGGTTGTTCACTGAGCAGTTCTTC
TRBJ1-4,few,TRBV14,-,CASSQDLAGINEKLFF,TGTGCCAGCAGCCAAGATCTTGCAGGGATTAATGAAAAACTGTTTTTT
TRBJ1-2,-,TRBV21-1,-,CASSKGGQSSNYGYTF,TGTGCCAGCAGCAAAGGAGGACAGTCAAGTAACTATGGCTACACCTTC
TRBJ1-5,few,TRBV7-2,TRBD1,CASSFDREQPQHF,TGTGCCAGCAGCTTCGACAGGGAGCAGCCCCAGCATTTT
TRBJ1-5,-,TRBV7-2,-,CASSSYLDSNQPQHF,TGTGCCAGCAGCTCCTACCTAGATAGCAATCAGCCCCAGCATTTT
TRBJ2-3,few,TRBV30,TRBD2,CAWSLAGVRDTQYF,TGTGCCTGGAGTCTAGCGGGAGTTAGAGATACGCAGTATTTT
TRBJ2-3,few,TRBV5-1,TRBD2,CASSPGLAGADTQYF,TGCGCCAGCAGCCCGGGACTAGCGGGCGCAGATACGCAGTATTTT
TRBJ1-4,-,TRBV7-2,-,CASSPGLANEKLFF,TGTGCCAGCAGTCCAGGGCTTGCTAATGAAAAACTGTTTTTT
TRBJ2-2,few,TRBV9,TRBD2,CASSVVSSGRPGELFF,TGTGCCAGCAGCGTAGTTAGTAGCGGGAGACCCGGGGAGCTGTTTTTT
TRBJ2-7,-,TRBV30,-,CAWTDALPVRHYEQYF,TGTGCCTGGACCGACGCCCTCCCTGTACGACACTACGAGCAGTACTTC
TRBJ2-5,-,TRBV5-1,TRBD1,CASSAPGQGTETQYF,TGCGCCAGCAGCGCACCGGGACAGGGTACAGAGACCCAGTACTTC
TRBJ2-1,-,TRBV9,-,CASSVEWHDEQFF,TGTGCCAGCAGCGTAGAGTGGCACGATGAGCAGTTCTTC
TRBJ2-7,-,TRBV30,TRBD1,CAWGRRTGAREQYF,TGTGCCTGGGGACGCCGGACAGGGGCAAGGGAGCAGTACTTC
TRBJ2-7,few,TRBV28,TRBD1,CASSLPGTGAYEQYF,TGTGCCAGCAGTTTACCCGGGACAGGGGCCTACGAGCAGTACTTC
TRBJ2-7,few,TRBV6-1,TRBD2,CASSEDAGGPYEQYF,TGTGCCAGCAGTGAAGATGCGGGAGGGCCCTACGAGCAGTACTTC
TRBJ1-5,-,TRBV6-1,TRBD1,CASSVQTGGGNQPQHF,TGTGCCAGCAGTGTACAGACAGGGGGTGGCAATCAGCCCCAGCATTTT
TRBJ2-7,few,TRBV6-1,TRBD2,CASSEQTSGSYEQYF,TGTGCCAGCAGTGAACAAACTAGCGGCTCCTACGAGCAGTACTTC
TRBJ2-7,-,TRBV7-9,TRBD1,CASSLGDRSKDSSYEQYF,TGTGCCAGCAGCTTAGGGGACAGATCCAAGGACAGCTCCTACGAGCAGTACTTC